The subject of this entry is one TCR beta chain. The antigen is unknown. The entry originates in a study of beta chain features in type 1 diabetes. Whole-study context: Regarding age, gender and cell yields, patients proved similar to healthy donors. The study's findings and limits: Within patients, naive, central memory and Treg TCRB repertoires seemed more similar than within healthy donors. PCR may have favored shorter templates equally in patients and controls. Shortening that was moderate but significant affected the TCRB CDR3s of Type 1 diabetes patients in all four CD4+ subsets.

The authors sorted CD4+ naive, central memory, regulatory and stem cell-like memory cells via CD45RO/CCR7/CD25/CD127/CD95/CD27. The sequenced template was cDNA made from the entire isolated RNA. TCRdb's copy holds only in-frame clones and misses some; the assay was immunoSEQ multiplex PCR. The sample consists of about 170,000 clones, around 7.8% of them appearing once. This CDR3 comprises 14 residues. Germline CDR1 is GTSNPN and CDR2 is SVGIG (reference sequence). Deletions cut 2 bases from V and 3 bases from J, with 14 bases between. The specimen sequenced was central memory CD4+ T cells from blood. The chain has TRBV30 and TRBJ2-7; D is possibly TRBD2 (6 bases). The source of this sequence is a woman between 35 and 50 years old with type 1 diabetes. The DNA of the CDR3 is TGTGCCTGGAGTCGTCAGGGAGGCGTCTACGAGCAGTACTTC. Its protein is CAWSRQGGVYEQYF.